A selection of T cell receptor beta chains follows, all from one sample in a study of response to subunit inactivated influenza vaccine. TCRdb called the RT-PCR reads again in MiXCR, with one record for every CDR3 protein. The profile shows around 250,000 distinct CDR3 sequences, more than 10% of them singletons. The specimen comprised non-naive T cells sorted from PBMCs, sampled less than 15 days before vaccination. Every receptor here comes from a man aged 45-65 years who received an inactivated influenza vaccine. Each CDR3 is given with its conserved first and last residue. D genes are given only for firm matches. Size tells how often a clone was seen (once, few, many) or the class of an expanded clone, and some rows leave it out.

d_gene: -
j_gene: TRBJ2-1
abundance: few
v_gene: TRBV27
CDR3nt: TGTGCCAGCAGTTTCTTCGCGGATAACAATGAGCAGTTCTTC
CDR3aa: CASSFFADNNEQFF

d_gene: TRBD2
j_gene: TRBJ2-7
abundance: many
v_gene: TRBV29-1
CDR3nt: TGCAGCGTTGTAGGGGCGGGAGGGCCGCACGAGCAGTACTTC
CDR3aa: CSVVGAGGPHEQYF

d_gene: TRBD1
j_gene: TRBJ2-1
abundance: few
v_gene: TRBV27
CDR3nt: TGTGCCAGCAGTTTATTGGACAGGGGTGCTAATGAGCAGTTCTTC
CDR3aa: CASSLLDRGANEQFF

d_gene: -
j_gene: TRBJ2-3
abundance: few
v_gene: TRBV12-3/TRBV12-4
CDR3nt: TGTGCCAGCAGACCAGGAGGCAATACGCAGTATTTT
CDR3aa: CASRPGGNTQYF

d_gene: TRBD1
j_gene: TRBJ2-6
abundance: few
v_gene: TRBV5-1
CDR3nt: TGCGCCAGCAGCCCAGGGACAGGGTCCCACCCCGGGGCCAACGTCCTGACTTTC
CDR3aa: CASSPGTGSHPGANVLTF

d_gene: TRBD2
j_gene: TRBJ2-1
abundance: few
v_gene: TRBV7-2
CDR3nt: TGTGCCAGCAGCAACAGCGGGGCTACCTACAATGAGCAGTTCTTC
CDR3aa: CASSNSGATYNEQFF

d_gene: -
j_gene: TRBJ1-2
abundance: many
v_gene: TRBV20-1
CDR3nt: TGCAGTGCAAACAGGGAACGGGCCTATGGCTACACCTTC
CDR3aa: CSANRERAYGYTF

d_gene: TRBD2
j_gene: TRBJ2-3
abundance: few
v_gene: TRBV20-1
CDR3nt: TGCAGTGCTAAGGGACTAGCGGGAGCCGTAGATACGCAGTATTTT
CDR3aa: CSAKGLAGAVDTQYF

d_gene: -
j_gene: TRBJ1-5
abundance: -
v_gene: TRBV20-1
CDR3nt: TGCAGTGCTAGTCAGCCGGGGTACCGCAATCAGCCCCAGCATTTT
CDR3aa: CSASQPGYRNQPQHF

d_gene: -
j_gene: TRBJ1-3
abundance: -
v_gene: TRBV7-9
CDR3nt: TGTGCCAGCAGCTCCCTGTTCCGGGTCCATGGAAACACCATATATTTT
CDR3aa: CASSSLFRVHGNTIYF

d_gene: -
j_gene: TRBJ2-3
abundance: -
v_gene: TRBV14
CDR3nt: TGTGCCAGCAGCCAAGCACTCATAGATACGCAGTATTTT
CDR3aa: CASSQALIDTQYF